Each of the 4 T cell receptor beta chains below was sequenced from the same sample in a study of identical twins. Via MiXCR, TCRdb re-called the 5' RACE reads, giving one row per CDR3 protein. The sample records about 240,000 distinct CDR3 sequences, roughly 13% being singletons. These data also featured in a second study, about yellow fever vaccine responses in identical twins.

The sequenced sample was memory (CD45RO+) T cells sorted from blood. The receptor source for this set is a woman between 18 and 30 years old in good health.

The V and J genes are TRBV12-3 or TRBV12-4 and TRBJ2-3; no firm D call. The CDR3 is made up of 14 amino acids. Trimming took 4 bases from V and 2 from J, leaving 10 bases between them. The CDR3 sequence: CASSSERSTDTQYF. In DNA, the CDR3 is TGTGCCAGCAGTTCTGAACGGTCCACAGATACGCAGTATTTT.

This clonotype showed up many times. The J gene is TRBJ1-2, the V gene TRBV2; 9 bases are a match to TRBD1. The germline CDR1 and CDR2 sequences are SNHLY and FYNNEI. The CDR3 runs 14 residues. V lost 7 bases and J lost 6; bases outside the gene matches: 9. CDR3 residues: CASTGDRGRDGYTF. The CDR3 region has the DNA TGTGCCAGCACCGGAGACAGGGGGAGGGATGGCTACACCTTC.

The rearrangement joins TRBV5-5 to TRBJ1-1; possible D gene TRBD1, 5 bases. Germline assignment: CDR1 SGHKS and CDR2 YYEKEE (reference sequence). The V end was cut by 1 base, the J end by 4 bases, with 11 bases between. The CDR3 consists of 14 residues. CDR3 residues: CASSLRSGGTEAFF. Written as DNA, the CDR3 is TGTGCCAGCAGCTTGAGGTCCGGGGGCACTGAAGCTTTCTTT.

V and J are TRBV20-1 and TRBJ2-2; no definite D call. CDR3 length equals 14 residues. Germline loops: CDR1 DFQATT, CDR2 SNEGSKA (reference sequence). CDR3 in amino acids: CSLRRGLNTGELFF. CDR3 sequence (DNA): TGCAGCCTCAGGAGAGGCCTGAACACCGGGGAGCTGTTTTTT.